This passage covers 18 T cell receptor beta chains from one sample sequenced in a study of monozygotic twins with inflammatory bowel disease. TCRdb re-called the 5' RACE reads; every CDR3 protein appears as one record, without DNA. This table holds 140,000 to 150,000 distinct CDR3 sequences. Sequenced sample: blood. These receptors all come from a human donor with ulcerative colitis or Crohn's disease, or a healthy co-twin of an affected twin (not recorded which).

The V call is TRBV5-6, the J call TRBJ2-4; TCRdb's assignment of TRBD1 cannot be checked, as there is no DNA. The length of the CDR3 is 14 residues. Germline V gene data show CDR1 as SGHDT and CDR2 as YYEEEE. CDR3 protein: CASSLGTNKNIQYF.

The chain recombines TRBV5-1 with TRBJ2-5; TCRdb selects TRBD2, and the lack of DNA leaves this call unchecked. The germline V gene encodes CDR1 SGHRS and CDR2 YFSETQ. This CDR3 has 16 amino acids. The CDR3 region is CASSDGRALNQETQYF.

The gene calls are TRBV15 and TRBJ2-5. Germline values: CDR1 LNHNV, CDR2 YYDKDF (reference sequence). The CDR3 has 15 amino acids. The CDR3 loop is CATSRGGLRRETQYF.

V is TRBV20-1 and J is TRBJ2-1; there is no DNA to check the TCRdb D call of TRBD2. CDR1 is DFQATT and CDR2 is SNEGSKA in the germline V gene (reference sequence). CDR3 length: 16 residues. The CDR3 reads CSASRWVAGGYNEQFF.

The chain is built from TRBV5-1 and TRBJ1-1; TCRdb's D call, TRBD1, is unchecked because there is no DNA. The CDR3 length is 14 residues. The germline V gene has CDR1 SGHRS and CDR2 YFSETQ. The CDR3 sequence: CASRKTGRNTEAFF.

This chain joins TRBV5-1 and TRBJ2-3; without DNA, the TCRdb call of TRBD2 cannot be checked. Germline CDR1 is SGHRS and CDR2 is YFSETQ. CDR3 length equals 15 residues. The CDR3 loop reads CASSSSGKSTDTQYF.

The gene calls are TRBV11-2 and TRBJ2-7; the TCRdb call, TRBD1, lacks DNA for checking. The CDR3 spans 13 residues. Per germline, CDR1 SGHAT and CDR2 FQNNGV. The CDR3 protein is CASSLVGGGEQYF.

V is TRBV29-1 and J is TRBJ2-1; TCRdb's D gene call, TRBD1, goes unchecked for lack of DNA. Germline values: CDR1 SQVTM, CDR2 ANQGSEA. The CDR3 has 13 residues. The CDR3 loop is CSAGQASYNEQFF.

V gene TRBV9 combines with J gene TRBJ2-2; TCRdb proposes TRBD2, but this gene call is untestable without DNA. There are 16 residues in the CDR3. Germline V gene sequence: CDR1 SGDLS, CDR2 YYNGEE. The CDR3 loop reads CASSALTSGNTGELFF.

The chain combines TRBV5-1 with TRBJ1-2; TCRdb names TRBD1, which stays unverified in the absence of DNA. The CDR3 is made up of 17 amino acids. Germline loops: CDR1 SGHRS, CDR2 YFSETQ. The CDR3 here is CASSPLLDRPKFYGYTF. Using reference TRBV5-1 and TRBJ1-2 for the parts outside the CDR3, the full variable domain is KAGVTQTPRYLIKTRGQQVTLSCSPISGHRSVSWYQQTPGQGLQFLFEYFSETQRNKGNFPGRFSGRQFSNSRSEMNVSTLELGDSALYLCASSPLLDRPKFYGYTFGSGTRLTVV.

The genes are TRBV20-1 and TRBJ2-7; TCRdb returns TRBD1, unconfirmable since there is no DNA. Germline V gene data show CDR1 as DFQATT and CDR2 as SNEGSKA (reference sequence). The CDR3 is 14 residues long. The chain's CDR3 is CSALETGGADEQYF.

The V gene is TRBV12-3 or TRBV12-4, the J gene TRBJ2-7; absent DNA, TCRdb's TRBD2 call cannot be checked. This CDR3 contains 15 residues. The CDR3 is CASSLTGRDLAEQYF.

The chain's CDR3 is CASSYGDIYGYTF. This chain uses TRBV7-9 with TRBJ1-2; the TRBD1 assignment by TCRdb is unverifiable without DNA. Germline V gene sequence: CDR1 SEHNR, CDR2 FQNEAQ (reference sequence). This CDR3 has 13 residues.

The J gene is TRBJ2-1, the V gene TRBV6-4; TCRdb's D gene call, TRBD2, goes unchecked for lack of DNA. This CDR3 region has 15 residues. Germline V gene data show CDR1 as MRHNA and CDR2 as SNTAGT. The chain's CDR3 is CASSKTSGRYNEQFF.

The chain is built from TRBV5-5 and TRBJ2-1; the D call from TCRdb, TRBD1, cannot be confirmed without DNA. The CDR3 sequence is 14 residues long. Germline V gene sequence: CDR1 SGHKS, CDR2 YYEKEE (reference sequence). The CDR3 spells CASSLGRGYNEQFF.

V and J are TRBV12-3 or TRBV12-4 and TRBJ2-7. The CDR3 contains 14 residues. The CDR3: CASSFSTASYEQYF.

The V and J genes are TRBV4-2 and TRBJ1-1; the TRBD1 assignment by TCRdb is unverifiable without DNA. The CDR3 spans 16 residues. Germline values: CDR1 LGHNA, CDR2 YNFKEQ. CDR3 in amino acids: CASSQVGGQVNTEAFF.

This chain links TRBV7-9 with TRBJ2-1. CDR1 is SEHNR, CDR2 FQNEAQ, per germline (reference sequence). This CDR3 spans 14 amino acids. The CDR3 sequence is CASGRGSSYNEQFF. Drawing the rest from reference TRBV7-9 and TRBJ2-1, the complete variable domain is DTGVSQNPRHKITKRGQNVTFRCDPISEHNRLYWYRQTLGQGPEFLTYFQNEAQLEKSRLLSDRFSAERPKGSFSTLEIQRTEQGDSAMYLCASGRGSSYNEQFFGPGTRLTVL.